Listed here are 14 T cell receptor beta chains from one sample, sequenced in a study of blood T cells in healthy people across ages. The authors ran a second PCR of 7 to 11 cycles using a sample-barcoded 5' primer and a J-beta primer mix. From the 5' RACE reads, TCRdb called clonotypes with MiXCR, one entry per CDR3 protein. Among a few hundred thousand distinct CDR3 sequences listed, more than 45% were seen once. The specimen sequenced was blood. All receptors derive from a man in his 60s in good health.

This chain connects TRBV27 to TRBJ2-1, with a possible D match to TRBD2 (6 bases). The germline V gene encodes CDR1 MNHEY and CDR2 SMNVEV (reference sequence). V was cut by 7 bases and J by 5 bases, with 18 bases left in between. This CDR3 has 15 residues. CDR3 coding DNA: TGTGCCAGCAAGGGCAACAGCTTAGCGGACAATGAGCAGTTCTTC. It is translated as CASKGNSLADNEQFF.

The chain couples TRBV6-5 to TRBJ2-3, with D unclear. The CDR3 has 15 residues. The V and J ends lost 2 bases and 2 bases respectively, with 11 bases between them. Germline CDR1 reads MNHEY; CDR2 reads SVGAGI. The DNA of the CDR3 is TGTGCCAGCAGTTACGCAGGTTTCGACACAGATACGCAGTATTTT. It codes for CASSYAGFDTDTQYF.

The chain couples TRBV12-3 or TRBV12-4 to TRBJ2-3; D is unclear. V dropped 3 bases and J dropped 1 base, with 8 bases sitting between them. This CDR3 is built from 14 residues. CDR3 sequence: CASSFSGRTDTQYF. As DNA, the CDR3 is TGTGCCAGCAGTTTTAGTGGGCGCACAGATACGCAGTATTTT.

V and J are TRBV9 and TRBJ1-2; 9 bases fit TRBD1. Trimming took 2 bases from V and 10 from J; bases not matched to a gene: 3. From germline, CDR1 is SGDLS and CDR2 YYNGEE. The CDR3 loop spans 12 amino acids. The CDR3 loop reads CASSVNRGPYTF. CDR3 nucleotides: TGTGCCAGCAGCGTCAACAGGGGGCCCTACACCTTC.

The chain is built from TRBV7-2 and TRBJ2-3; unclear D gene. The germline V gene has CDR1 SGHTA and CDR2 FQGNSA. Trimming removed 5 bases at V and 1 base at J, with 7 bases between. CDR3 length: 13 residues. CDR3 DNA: TGTGCCAGCAGCGTAGTGCGCACAGATACGCAGTATTTT. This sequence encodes CASSVVRTDTQYF.

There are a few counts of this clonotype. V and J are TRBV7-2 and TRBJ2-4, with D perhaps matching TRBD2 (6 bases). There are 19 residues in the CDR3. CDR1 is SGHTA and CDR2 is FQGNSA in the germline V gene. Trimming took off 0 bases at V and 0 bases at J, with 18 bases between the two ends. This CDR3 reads CASSLAMGGGTLAKNIQYF. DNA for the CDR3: TGTGCCAGCAGCTTAGCGATGGGTGGAGGGACCTTAGCCAAAAACATTCAGTACTTC.

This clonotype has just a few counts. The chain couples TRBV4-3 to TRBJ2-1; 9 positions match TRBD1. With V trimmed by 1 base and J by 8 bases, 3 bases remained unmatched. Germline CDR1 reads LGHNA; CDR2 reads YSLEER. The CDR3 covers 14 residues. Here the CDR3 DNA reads TGCGCCAGCAGCCAAGGACAGGGGGGGGATGAGCAGTTCTTC. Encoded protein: CASSQGQGGDEQFF.

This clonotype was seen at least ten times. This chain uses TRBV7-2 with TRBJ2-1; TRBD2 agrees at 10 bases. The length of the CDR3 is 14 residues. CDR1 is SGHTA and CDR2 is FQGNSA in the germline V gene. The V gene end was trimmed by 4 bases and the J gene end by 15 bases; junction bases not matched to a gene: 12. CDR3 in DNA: TGTGCCAGCAGCTCAGGCCCTAGCGGGAGCAAGGGGTTCTTC. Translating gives CASSSGPSGSKGFF.

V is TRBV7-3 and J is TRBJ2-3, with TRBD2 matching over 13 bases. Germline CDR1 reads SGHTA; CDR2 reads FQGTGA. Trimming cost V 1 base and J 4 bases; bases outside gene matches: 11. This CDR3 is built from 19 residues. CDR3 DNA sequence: TGTGCCAGCAGCTTAAGTGGCCGGACTAGCGGGAGACCCGCAGATACGCAGTATTTT. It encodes CASSLSGRTSGRPADTQYF.

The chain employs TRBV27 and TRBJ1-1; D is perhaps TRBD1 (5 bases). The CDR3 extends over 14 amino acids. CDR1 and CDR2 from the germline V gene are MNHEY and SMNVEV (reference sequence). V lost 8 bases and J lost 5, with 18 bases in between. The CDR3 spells CASGSSGWGTEAFF. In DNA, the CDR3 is TGTGCCAGCGGATCATCGGGCTGGGGGACTGAAGCTTTCTTT.

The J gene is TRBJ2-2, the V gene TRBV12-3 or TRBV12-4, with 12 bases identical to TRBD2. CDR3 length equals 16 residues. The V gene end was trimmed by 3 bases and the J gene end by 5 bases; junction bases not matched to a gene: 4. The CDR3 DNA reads TGTGCCAGCAGTTTGCTTCTAGCGGGAGGGACCGGGGAGCTGTTTTTT. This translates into CASSLLLAGGTGELFF.

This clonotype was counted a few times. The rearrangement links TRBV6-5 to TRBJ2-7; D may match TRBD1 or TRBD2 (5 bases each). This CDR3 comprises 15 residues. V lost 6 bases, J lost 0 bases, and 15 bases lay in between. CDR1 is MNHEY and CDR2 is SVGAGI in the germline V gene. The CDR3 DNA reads TGTGCCAGCAGCTACCGGGCAGGGAGCTCCTACGAGCAGTACTTC. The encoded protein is CASSYRAGSSYEQYF.

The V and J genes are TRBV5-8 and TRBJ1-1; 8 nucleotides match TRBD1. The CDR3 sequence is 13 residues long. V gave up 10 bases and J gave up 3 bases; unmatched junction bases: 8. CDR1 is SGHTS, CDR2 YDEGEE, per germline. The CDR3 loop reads CAGDRGGDTEAFF. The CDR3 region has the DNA TGTGCCGGAGACAGGGGAGGGGACACTGAAGCTTTCTTT.

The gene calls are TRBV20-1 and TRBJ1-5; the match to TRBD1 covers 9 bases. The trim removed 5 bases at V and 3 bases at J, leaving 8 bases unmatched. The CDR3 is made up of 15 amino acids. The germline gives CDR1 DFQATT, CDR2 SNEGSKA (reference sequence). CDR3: CSAGTGTGFNQPQHF. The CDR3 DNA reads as TGCAGTGCTGGGACCGGGACAGGGTTCAATCAGCCCCAGCATTTT.